This TCR beta chain was obtained from a study of cytomegalovirus exposure and HLA in healthy donors. The J segment lost 0 bases and the V segment lost 4 bases, leaving 3 bases of the junction unmatched. CDR1 SGHNT and CDR2 YENEEA come from the germline V gene. The CDR3 extends over 15 amino acids. PCR employed 60 Vbeta and 13 Jbeta primers. Some clones are missing from TCRdb's copy, which holds only in-frame ones; the method was immunoSEQ multiplex PCR. Of roughly 150,000 clones listed, roughly 85% are singletons. The chain joins TRBV11-3 to TRBJ2-3, with TRBD1 matching 8 bases. This TCR derives from a man aged 30 to 39 in good health and CMV-seropositive. Material: PBMCs. This chain's CDR3 is CASSWGQASTDTQYF. In DNA form, the CDR3 reads TGTGCCAGCAGCTGGGGACAGGCTAGCACAGATACGCAGTATTTT.